These T cell receptor beta chains were read from a single sample in a study of cytomegalovirus exposure and HLA in healthy donors. Clones were read by immunoSEQ multiplex PCR, and TCRdb kept only the in-frame ones, dropping some. The repertoire holds about 150,000 clones, about 64% seen once, with approximately 6.6% in the top ten. The sample was PBMCs. All receptors come from a woman aged 60-70 years in good health and CMV-seropositive. Each CDR3 is given with its conserved first and last residue. D genes are given only for firm matches. Clone size appears in some rows only: once, few, many, or a class for an expanded clone.

cdr3_aa cdr3_nt cdr3_length v_call clone_size d_call j_call
CASSSDRGSYEQYF TGTGCCAGCAGTTCGGACAGGGGTTCCTACGAGCAGTACTTC 14 TRBV7-9 . TRBD1 TRBJ2-7
CASSGDRAPSNEQFF TGTGCCAGCTCGGGGGACAGGGCCCCCTCAAATGAGCAGTTCTTC 15 TRBV18 few TRBD1 TRBJ2-1
CASSRQGFVETQYF TGTGCCAGCAGCCGACAGGGCTTCGTGGAGACCCAGTACTTC 14 TRBV7-8 once TRBD1 TRBJ2-5
CASNGWDSDTQYF TGTGCCAGTAATGGGTGGGACTCAGATACGCAGTATTTT 13 TRBV19 . . TRBJ2-3
CASSLAGGGSGTDTQYF TGTGCCAGCAGCTTAGCTGGGGGCGGGAGTGGCACAGATACGCAGTATTTT 17 TRBV11-2 few . TRBJ2-3
CASSLGYPGGAYEQYF TGTGCCAGCAGCTTAGGATATCCGGGGGGCGCCTACGAGCAGTACTTC 16 TRBV5-4 . . TRBJ2-7
CASSLGTSGGDTQYF TGCGCCAGCAGCTTAGGGACTAGCGGAGGAGATACGCAGTATTTT 15 TRBV5-1 . TRBD2 TRBJ2-3
CASNPRGTGRVVNNEQFF TGCGCCAGCAACCCCAGAGGGACAGGGAGGGTAGTGAACAATGAGCAGTTCTTC 18 TRBV10-1 . TRBD1 TRBJ2-1
CSVEDRLLGATDTQYF TGCAGCGTTGAAGATCGGCTATTGGGAGCCACAGATACGCAGTATTTT 16 TRBV29-1 . . TRBJ2-3
CASSLLDRGPQYF TGTGCCAGCAGCTTATTGGACAGGGGACCGCAGTACTTC 13 TRBV28 . TRBD1 TRBJ2-7
CASSLTGARETQYF TGTGCCAGCAGCCTAACAGGGGCCCGGGAGACCCAGTACTTC 14 TRBV5-4 once TRBD1 TRBJ2-5
CASSLDRRVLTF TGTGCCAGCAGCTTAGATCGGAGGGTTCTCACCTTC 12 TRBV11-3 once . TRBJ1-2
CSVSTSSTGKGDTQYF TGCAGCGTTTCAACGTCATCGACAGGGAAAGGAGATACGCAGTATTTT 16 TRBV29-1 . TRBD1 TRBJ2-3